This T cell receptor (beta chain) was sequenced during a study of cytomegalovirus exposure and HLA in healthy donors. V shed 1 base and J 6 bases; nucleotides not matched to a gene: 13. Germline V gives CDR1 LNHDA, CDR2 SQIVND (reference sequence). This CDR3 region has 18 residues. PCR amplification relied on 60 Vbeta primers (plus 13 Jbeta primers). Assay used: immunoSEQ multiplex PCR; TCRdb lists only in-frame clones, some missing. The sample lists 150,000 to 170,000 clones; 70% to 80% were seen once. Study observations and caveats: Within a later analysis, the majority of CMV-associated TCR beta chains appeared HLA-restricted. Trimming of TCR beta V- and J-genes showed a link, identified in a later analysis, to a missense DCLRE1C variant.

As regards this clone: The antigen remains undetermined.

The chain joins TRBV19 to TRBJ2-2; TRBD2 aligns across 8 bases. The TCR originated in a man aged 30-40 years in good health and CMV-seropositive. Sequenced: PBMCs. This CDR3 is CASSIGLSGIGLSGELFF. The CDR3 bases are TGTGCCAGTAGTATAGGGCTTAGCGGGATTGGACTCTCCGGGGAGCTGTTTTTT.